This T cell receptor beta chain was documented in a study of technical replicates of blood from a few donors. Sequencing was performed with immunoSEQ multiplex PCR; in TCRdb, only in-frame clones are kept and a portion is missing. The table records tens of thousands of clones, 90% to 95% of them present only once. This CDR3 contains 15 residues. V dropped 1 base and J dropped 3 bases, with 10 bases sitting between them. Germline V gene lookup returns CDR1 MDHEN and CDR2 SYDVKM. V and J are TRBV28 and TRBJ1-5; a weak D match, TRBD1 (5 bases). The sample consisted of T cells isolated from PBMCs. The clonotype originates from a human donor in good health. Some clones in this sample may be carry-over from other donors' samples. The CDR3 DNA sequence: TGTGCCAGCAGTTTATCCTCAGGGTCCAATCAGCCCCAGCATTTT. This translates into CASSLSSGSNQPQHF.